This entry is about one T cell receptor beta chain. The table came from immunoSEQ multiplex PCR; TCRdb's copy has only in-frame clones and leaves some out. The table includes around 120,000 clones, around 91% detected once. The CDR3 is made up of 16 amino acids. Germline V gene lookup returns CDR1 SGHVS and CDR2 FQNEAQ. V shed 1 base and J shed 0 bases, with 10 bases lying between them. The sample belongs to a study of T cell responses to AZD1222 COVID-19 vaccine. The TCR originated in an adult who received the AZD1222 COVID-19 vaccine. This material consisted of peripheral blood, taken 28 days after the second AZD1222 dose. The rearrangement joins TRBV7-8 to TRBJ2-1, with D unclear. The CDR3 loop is CASSLDSMSSYNEQFF. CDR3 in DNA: TGTGCCAGCAGCTTAGACTCCATGAGCTCCTACAATGAGCAGTTCTTC.